One and the same sample provided the 4 T cell receptor beta chains below, sequenced in a study of identical twins. Via MiXCR, TCRdb re-called the 5' RACE reads, giving one row per CDR3 protein. The sample shows 400,000 to 500,000 distinct CDR3 sequences, less than 20% of them seen only once. The sequenced sample consisted of naive T cells sorted from blood. The receptors originated from a man in his fifties in good health.

This clonotype was recorded at least ten times. This chain connects TRBV29-1 to TRBJ1-2, with D possibly TRBD1 on 5 matching bases. Trimming shortened V by 3 bases and J by 2 bases, and 10 bases separated the two germline ends. There are 13 residues in the CDR3. Germline V lookup: CDR1 SQVTM, CDR2 ANQGSEA. Written as DNA, the CDR3 is TGCAGCGTTGACTTGCAGGGAAACTATGGCTACACCTTC. Residues: CSVDLQGNYGYTF.

The gene calls are TRBV10-3 and TRBJ2-5; maybe TRBD1 (6 bases). CDR3 size: 13 residues. The V gene's germline CDR1 is ENHRY and CDR2 SYGVKD. Trimming pared 0 bases from V and 5 bases from J, leaving 7 bases between. The CDR3 sequence: CAISESQGETQYF. The CDR3, as DNA: TGTGCCATCAGTGAGTCGCAGGGGGAGACCCAGTACTTC.

This clonotype was recorded a few times. The chain has TRBV29-1 and TRBJ2-4, with D unresolved. V shed 2 bases and J shed 7 bases, with 12 bases lying between them. Germline V lookup: CDR1 SQVTM, CDR2 ANQGSEA. There are 13 residues in the CDR3. The CDR3 DNA sequence: TGCAGCGTTGAAAGCCAGACCGTGAACATTCAGTACTTC. It specifies CSVESQTVNIQYF. The variable domain in full, with the rest retrieved from reference TRBV29-1 and TRBJ2-4, is SAVISQKPSRDICQRGTSLTIQCQVDSQVTMMFWYRQQPGQSLTLIATANQGSEATYESGFVIDKFPISRPNLTFSTLTVSNMSPEDSSIYLCSVESQTVNIQYFGAGTRLSVL.

This clonotype was counted only a few times. V gene TRBV7-9 combines with J gene TRBJ2-1; D remains ambiguous. CDR1 SEHNR and CDR2 FQNEAQ come from the germline V gene (reference sequence). There are 14 residues in the CDR3. Trimming stripped 2 bases from V and 8 bases from J, with 13 bases between. In nucleotides, the CDR3 is TGTGCCAGCAGCTTATCTGGACGGGCGGATGAGCAGTTCTTC. This encodes CASSLSGRADEQFF.